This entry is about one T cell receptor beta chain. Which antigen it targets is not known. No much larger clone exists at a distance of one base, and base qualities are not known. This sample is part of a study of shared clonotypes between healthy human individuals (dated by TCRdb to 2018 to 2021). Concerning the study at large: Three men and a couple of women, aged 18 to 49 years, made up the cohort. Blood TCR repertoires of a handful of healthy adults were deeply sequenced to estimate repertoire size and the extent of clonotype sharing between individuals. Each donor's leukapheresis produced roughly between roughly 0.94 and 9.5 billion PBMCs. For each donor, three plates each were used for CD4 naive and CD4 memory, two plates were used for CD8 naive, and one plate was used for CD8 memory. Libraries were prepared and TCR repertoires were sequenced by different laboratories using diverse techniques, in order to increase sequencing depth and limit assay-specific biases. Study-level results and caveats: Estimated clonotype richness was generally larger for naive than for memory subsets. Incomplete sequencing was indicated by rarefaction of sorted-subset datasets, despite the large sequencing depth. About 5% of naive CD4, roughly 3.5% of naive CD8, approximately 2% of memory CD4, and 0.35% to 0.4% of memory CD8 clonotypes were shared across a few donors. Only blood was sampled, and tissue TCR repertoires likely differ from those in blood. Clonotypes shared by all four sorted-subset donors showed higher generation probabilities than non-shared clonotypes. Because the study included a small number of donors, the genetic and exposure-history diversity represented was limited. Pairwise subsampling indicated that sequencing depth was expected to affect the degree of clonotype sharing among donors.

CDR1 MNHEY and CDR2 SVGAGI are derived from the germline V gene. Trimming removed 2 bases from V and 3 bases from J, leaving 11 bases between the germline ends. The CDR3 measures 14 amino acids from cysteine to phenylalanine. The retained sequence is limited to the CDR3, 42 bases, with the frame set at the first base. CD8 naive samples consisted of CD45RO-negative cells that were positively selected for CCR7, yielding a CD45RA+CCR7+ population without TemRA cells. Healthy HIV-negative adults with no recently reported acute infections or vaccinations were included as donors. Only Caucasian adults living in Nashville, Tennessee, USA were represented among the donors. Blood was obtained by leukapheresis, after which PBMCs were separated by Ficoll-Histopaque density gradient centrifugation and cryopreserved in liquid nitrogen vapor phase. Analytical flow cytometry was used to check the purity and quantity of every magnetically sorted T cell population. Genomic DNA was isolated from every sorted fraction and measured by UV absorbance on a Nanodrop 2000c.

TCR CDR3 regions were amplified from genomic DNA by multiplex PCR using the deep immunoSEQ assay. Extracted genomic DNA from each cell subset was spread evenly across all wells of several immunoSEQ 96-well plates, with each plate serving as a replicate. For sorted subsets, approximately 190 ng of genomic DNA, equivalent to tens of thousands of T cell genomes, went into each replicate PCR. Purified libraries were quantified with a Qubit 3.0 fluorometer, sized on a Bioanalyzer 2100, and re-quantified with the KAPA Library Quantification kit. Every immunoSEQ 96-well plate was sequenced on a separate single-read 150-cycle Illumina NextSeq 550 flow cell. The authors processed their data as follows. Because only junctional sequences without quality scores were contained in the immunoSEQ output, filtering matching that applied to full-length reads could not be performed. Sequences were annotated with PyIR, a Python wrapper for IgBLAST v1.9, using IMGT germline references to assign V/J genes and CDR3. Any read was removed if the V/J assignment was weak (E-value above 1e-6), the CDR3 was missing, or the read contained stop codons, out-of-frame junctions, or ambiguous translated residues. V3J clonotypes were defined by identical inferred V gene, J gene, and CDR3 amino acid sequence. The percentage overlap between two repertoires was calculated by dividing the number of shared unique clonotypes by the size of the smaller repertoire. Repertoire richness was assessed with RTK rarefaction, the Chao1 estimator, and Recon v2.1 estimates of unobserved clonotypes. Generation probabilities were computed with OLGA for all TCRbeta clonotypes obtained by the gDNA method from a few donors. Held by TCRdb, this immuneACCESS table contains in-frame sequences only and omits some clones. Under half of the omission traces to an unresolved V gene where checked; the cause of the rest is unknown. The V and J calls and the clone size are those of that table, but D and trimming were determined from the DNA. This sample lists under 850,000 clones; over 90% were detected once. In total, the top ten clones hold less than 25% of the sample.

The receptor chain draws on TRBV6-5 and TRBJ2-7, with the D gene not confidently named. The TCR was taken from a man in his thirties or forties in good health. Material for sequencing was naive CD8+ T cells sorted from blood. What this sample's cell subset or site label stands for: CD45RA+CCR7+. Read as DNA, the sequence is TGTGCCAGCAGTTACCACAACAGAGACTACGAGCAGTACTTC. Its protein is CASSYHNRDYEQYF.